This paragraph reports one T cell receptor beta chain. Its antigen is not identified. During its preparation, the TCRbeta library received unique molecular identifiers. Each CDR3 protein is one row after TCRdb ran MiXCR on the PCR reads. The data hold about 980,000 distinct CDR3 sequences, with about 31% observed a single time. The record originates from a study of T-cell reconstitution after alpha-beta-depleted transplantation in children. Study-wide results and caveats: Expanded graft clones, several hundred of them, were reportedly the source of alpha-beta T cells about two months after transplant. T-cell counts and diversity were attributed mostly to newly produced T cells one year after transplant.

V dropped 5 bases and J dropped 8 bases, with 15 bases sitting between them. The CDR3 is 13 residues long. The germline V gene encodes CDR1 SEHNR and CDR2 FQNEAQ (reference sequence). Sequences were derived from PBMCs, mostly from graft donor cells, sampled 360 days after TCRalphabeta/CD19-depleted stem cell transplant. V and J are TRBV7-9 and TRBJ1-2, with D possibly being TRBD1 (6 bases). This TCR was sampled from a boy under three years old who had a stem cell transplant for SCID, so the T cells may come from the graft donor. This CDR3 is CASSASLGQGYTF. The CDR3 coding sequence is TGTGCCAGCAGCGCAAGCCTCGGACAGGGCTACACCTTC.